This T cell receptor beta chain was sequenced in a study of blood T cell repertoires in COVID-19. Whole-study context: COVID-19 samples from acute and convalescent phases originated in the United States, Italy and Spain. From T cells, B-cell-depleted T cells, or PBMCs came the material, which was cDNA or gDNA.

V lost 2 bases to trimming and J lost 0 bases, with 8 bases between them. This CDR3 has 15 residues. Authors' methods: Reference gene primer amplification gave nucleated cell count estimates. Here immunoSEQ multiplex PCR was the method, and the copy in TCRdb shows in-frame clones only, minus some. That table is the source of V, J and clone size, and D and trimming were worked out from the DNA. The sample consists of about 15,000 clones, approximately 78% of them appearing once. The specimen sequenced was peripheral blood. The receptor's source is a man aged 55 to 69 with active or convalescent COVID-19. V is TRBV23-1 and J is TRBJ2-1, with D unclear. TRBV23-1 is flagged as an ORF with uncertain function. CDR3: CASSQEESSYNEQFF. CDR3 bases: TGCGCCAGCAGTCAAGAGGAAAGCTCCTACAATGAGCAGTTCTTC.